The rows below give T cell receptor beta chains drawn from one sample of a study of blood T cell repertoires in COVID-19. The repertoire was sequenced with immunoSEQ multiplex PCR; TCRdb's copy has only in-frame clones and lacks some. Found here are 62,000 or so clones, approximately 86% of them singletons; the top ten hold 1.4%. Sequencing was performed on peripheral blood. All receptors come from a woman aged 60-70 years with acute or convalescent COVID-19. The CDR3 runs from the conserved cysteine through the conserved F or W. The order of the fields is CDR3 protein, CDR3 DNA, D gene, V gene, J gene. A D gene is named only where the DNA matches it firmly.

CASSLRSGNEQFF	TGTGCCAGCAGCTTAAGGTCAGGGAATGAGCAGTTCTTC	NA	TRBV3-1/TRBV3-2	TRBJ2-1
CASVTFGTGLANYGYTF	TGTGCCAGCGTTACCTTTGGGACAGGGCTAGCTAACTATGGCTACACCTTC	TRBD1	TRBV28	TRBJ1-2
CASSSGQEYGYTF	TGTGCCAGCAGTTCTGGACAGGAATATGGCTACACCTTC	TRBD1	TRBV5-4	TRBJ1-2
CASSAPFLSGVYQETQYF	TGTGCCAGCAGTGCCCCGTTTCTTTCAGGGGTGTACCAAGAGACCCAGTACTTC	NA	TRBV6-2/TRBV6-3	TRBJ2-5
CASSLAGGFYEQYF	TGTGCCAGCAGCTTGGCCGGAGGGTTTTACGAGCAGTACTTC	NA	TRBV5-6	TRBJ2-7
CASSERRGGGNEQFF	TGTGCCAGCAGTGAAAGAAGGGGGGGCGGGAATGAGCAGTTCTTC	NA	TRBV6-1	TRBJ2-1
CASSLKGNEQYF	TGCGCCAGCAGCTTGAAGGGGAACGAGCAGTACTTC	NA	TRBV5-1	TRBJ2-7
CASSQGAGANVLTF	TGTGCCAGCAGTCAGGGCGCTGGGGCCAACGTCCTGACTTTC	NA	TRBV2	TRBJ2-6
CASGLEVDTDTQYF	TGTGCCAGCGGACTAGAGGTTGACACAGATACGCAGTATTTT	TRBD2	TRBV2	TRBJ2-3
CASSFGLGQGTEAFF	TGTGCCAGCAGCTTCGGACTCGGACAGGGCACTGAAGCTTTCTTT	TRBD1	TRBV5-4	TRBJ1-1
CSASRRENTGELFF	TGCAGTGCTAGTCGGCGGGAGAACACCGGGGAGCTGTTTTTT	NA	TRBV20-1	TRBJ2-2